These 10 T cell receptor beta chains originate from one sample sequenced in a study of blood T cell repertoires in COVID-19. Assay used: immunoSEQ multiplex PCR; TCRdb lists only in-frame clones, some missing. The repertoire has roughly 250,000 clones, approximately 80% of them found once; the top ten carry over 8%. The sample consisted of peripheral blood. These receptor sequences come from a woman of 80 years or more with acute or convalescent COVID-19.

This clone was seen a few times. J is TRBJ2-3 and V is TRBV7-8, with 8 bases identical to TRBD2. In germline, CDR1 is SGHVS, CDR2 FQNEAQ. V was clipped by 3 bases and J by 2 bases; unmatched bases: 4. The CDR3 extends over 15 amino acids. CDR3 sequence: CASSFGLASTDTQYF. CDR3 nucleotide sequence: TGTGCCAGCAGCTTCGGACTAGCCTCCACAGATACGCAGTATTTT.

This clone was seen only a few times. The chain uses TRBV3-1 (or the pseudogene TRBV3-2) and TRBJ2-7; 9 nucleotides agree with TRBD1. Germline-derived CDR1 and CDR2 are LGHDT and YNNKEL (reference sequence). The junction had 6 bases not matched to a gene; V was cut back by 4 bases and J by 2 bases. The CDR3 extends over 15 amino acids. CDR3 nucleotide sequence: TGTGCCAGCAGCCCCGGACAGGGGCGAACCTACGAGCAGTACTTC. Amino acid sequence: CASSPGQGRTYEQYF.

The V gene is TRBV11-2, the J gene TRBJ1-5, with TRBD1 as a possible D gene (5 bases). Germline CDR1 reads SGHAT; CDR2 reads FQNNGV. This CDR3 has 14 amino acids. Between the trimmed V and J ends, which lost 1 base and 4 bases, there was a span of 8 bases. In DNA, the CDR3 is TGTGCCAGCAGCTTAGGTGGGGGGAATCAGCCCCAGCATTTT. It specifies CASSLGGGNQPQHF.

This clone has a handful of counts. This sequence joins TRBV5-8 and TRBJ2-7; D may be TRBD1 (6 bases). Germline assignment: CDR1 SGHTS and CDR2 YDEGEE. This CDR3 spans 13 amino acids. Trimming pared 3 bases from V and 0 bases from J, leaving 7 bases between. CDR3 nucleotides: TGTGCCAGCAGCTGGGACAACTCCTACGAGCAGTACTTC. Residues: CASSWDNSYEQYF.

This clone was recorded a few times. The gene calls are TRBV5-4 and TRBJ1-6; unclear D gene. Trimming took off 4 bases at V and 7 bases at J, with 12 bases between the two ends. Germline V gene sequence: CDR1 SGHNT, CDR2 YYREEE (reference sequence). The CDR3 sequence is 14 residues long. CDR3 bases: TGTGCCAGCAGCCTTAAGTTGGGCAATTCACCCCTCCACTTT. It is translated as CASSLKLGNSPLHF.

The gene calls are TRBV15 and TRBJ2-6, with 11 bases that match TRBD1. The junction had 6 bases not matched to a gene; V was cut back by 6 bases and J by 2 bases. The CDR3 spans 17 residues. Germline assignment: CDR1 LNHNV and CDR2 YYDKDF (reference sequence). The CDR3 DNA sequence: TGTGCCACCAGTAGGACAGGGGGCATCCCTGGGGCCAACGTCCTGACTTTC. Encoded protein: CATSRTGGIPGANVLTF.

This clone was observed a single time. The chain carries TRBV30 and TRBJ1-2; D gene unclear. The CDR3 extends over 11 amino acids. Trimming left V 0 bases short and J 9 bases short, with 8 bases between. Germline values: CDR1 GTSNPN, CDR2 SVGIG (reference sequence). In DNA, the CDR3 is TGTGCCTGGAGTGTAGAAGCACGCTACACCTTC. Its protein is CAWSVEARYTF. The entire variable domain, with the rest obtained from reference TRBV30 and TRBJ1-2, is as follows: SQTIHQWPATLVQPVGSPLSLECTVEGTSNPNLYWYRQAAGRGLQLLFYSVGIGQISSEVPQNLSASRPQDRQFILSSKKLLLSDSGFYLCAWSVEARYTFGSGTRLTVV.

The V and J genes are TRBV30 and TRBJ1-6; weak D call: TRBD1 (6 bases). V gave up 1 base and J gave up 3 bases, with 10 bases separating them. The CDR3 runs to 15 residues. CDR1 is GTSNPN, CDR2 SVGIG, per germline (reference sequence). The CDR3 sequence: CAWSEVRGYNSPLHF. In DNA form, the CDR3 reads TGTGCCTGGAGTGAGGTCAGGGGCTATAATTCACCCCTCCACTTT.

This clone was recorded once. Other DNA sequences of this sample code for an identical CDR3. The chain combines TRBV19 with TRBJ1-2, with D possibly matching TRBD1 (6 bases). The CDR3 runs 13 residues. Germline V lookup: CDR1 LNHDA, CDR2 SQIVND (reference sequence). Trimming left V 2 bases short and J 2 bases short, with 6 bases between. CDR3: CASSIQGNYGYTF. CDR3 coding DNA: TGTGCCAGTAGTATACAGGGGAACTATGGCTACACCTTC.

This chain uses TRBV5-1 with TRBJ1-3; 7 bases fit TRBD1. J gave up 0 bases and V 2 bases, and 5 bases lay outside the gene matches. The CDR3 covers 16 residues. Germline V CDR1 and CDR2: SGHRS, YFSETQ. The CDR3, as DNA: TGCGCCAGCAGCTTAGAGGGGGCCGTCTCTGGAAACACCATATATTTT. Amino acid sequence: CASSLEGAVSGNTIYF.